A selection of T cell receptor beta chains follows, all from one sample in a study of blood T cell repertoires in COVID-19. The repertoire was sequenced with immunoSEQ multiplex PCR; TCRdb's copy has only in-frame clones and lacks some. The sample includes 270,000 or so clones, about 86% seen only once; the top ten take less than 15%. Sequenced material: peripheral blood. The receptors were sampled from a woman aged 25 to 39 with COVID-19, enrolled during active disease. CDR3s include the opening cysteine and the closing phenylalanine or tryptophan. Each record gives: V gene, J gene, D gene, clone size, CDR3 DNA, CDR3 protein. The D gene is left open where the match is weak. Clone size appears in some rows only: once, few, many, or a class for an expanded clone.

V gene: TRBV5-1; J gene: TRBJ2-3; D gene: TRBD1; clone size: once; CDR3 DNA: TGCGCCAGCAGACCCGGGACAGGGTGGGCGACAGATACGCAGTATTTT; CDR3 protein: CASRPGTGWATDTQYF
V gene: TRBV4-1; J gene: TRBJ2-1; D gene: NA; clone size: few; CDR3 DNA: TGCGCCAGCATGCGGATTGGAGTATCTGAGCAGTTCTTC; CDR3 protein: CASMRIGVSEQFF
V gene: TRBV6-5; J gene: TRBJ2-1; D gene: NA; clone size: NA; CDR3 DNA: TGTGCCAGCAGTTGGCGACTAGTCGGTATGGGGGAGCAGTTCTTC; CDR3 protein: CASSWRLVGMGEQFF
V gene: TRBV11-2; J gene: TRBJ1-1; D gene: TRBD1; clone size: NA; CDR3 DNA: TGTGCCAGCAGCGGGGGATTGGACAGCCACAGGGGGGCTTTCTTT; CDR3 protein: CASSGGLDSHRGAFF
V gene: TRBV3-1/TRBV3-2; J gene: TRBJ2-7; D gene: TRBD1; clone size: NA; CDR3 DNA: TGTGCCAGCATCATCAGGGGGCGCATCGACGAGCAGTACTTC; CDR3 protein: CASIIRGRIDEQYF
V gene: TRBV19; J gene: TRBJ1-1; D gene: TRBD1; clone size: NA; CDR3 DNA: TGTGCCAGTAAATGGTCAGGGGGGAATACTGAAGCTTTCTTT; CDR3 protein: CASKWSGGNTEAFF
V gene: TRBV19; J gene: TRBJ1-1; D gene: NA; clone size: NA; CDR3 DNA: TGTGCCAGTAGTATAGGTCTTGAAGCTTTCTTT; CDR3 protein: CASSIGLEAFF
V gene: TRBV7-9; J gene: TRBJ1-2; D gene: NA; clone size: NA; CDR3 DNA: TGTGCCAGCAGCACCCGACAGGCCCCTTATGGCTACACCTTC; CDR3 protein: CASSTRQAPYGYTF
V gene: TRBV11-2; J gene: TRBJ2-5; D gene: TRBD2; clone size: NA; CDR3 DNA: TGTGCCAGCAGCTTAACACTAGCGGGGGGGCCTGGAGAGACCCAGTACTTC; CDR3 protein: CASSLTLAGGPGETQYF
V gene: TRBV24-1; J gene: TRBJ2-3; D gene: TRBD2; clone size: NA; CDR3 DNA: TGTGCCACCAGTGATTTAGGCGGGGGGGCCGCAGATACGCAGTATTTT; CDR3 protein: CATSDLGGGAADTQYF
V gene: TRBV11-2; J gene: TRBJ2-1; D gene: TRBD2; clone size: NA; CDR3 DNA: TGTGCCAGCAGCCCGAAGGGCCTAGCGGGGAATGAGCAGTTCTTC; CDR3 protein: CASSPKGLAGNEQFF
V gene: TRBV27; J gene: TRBJ2-3; D gene: TRBD2; clone size: few; CDR3 DNA: TGTGCCAGCAGTTTGCGGGAGGGACACACAGATACGCAGTATTTT; CDR3 protein: CASSLREGHTDTQYF
V gene: TRBV7-7; J gene: TRBJ2-5; D gene: NA; clone size: NA; CDR3 DNA: TGTGCCAGCAGCTTAGCCCCTACAGGGAGTGGTAGGGAGACCCAGTACTTC; CDR3 protein: CASSLAPTGSGRETQYF
V gene: TRBV4-1; J gene: TRBJ2-1; D gene: NA; clone size: NA; CDR3 DNA: TGCGCCAGCAGCCAAGGCGGGGACTACAATGAGCAGTTCTTC; CDR3 protein: CASSQGGDYNEQFF
V gene: TRBV5-4; J gene: TRBJ2-5; D gene: TRBD2; clone size: NA; CDR3 DNA: TGTGCCAGCAGCTCGGCTTTGGCGGGGGGGGAGACCCAGTACTTC; CDR3 protein: CASSSALAGGETQYF
V gene: TRBV24-1; J gene: TRBJ2-2; D gene: TRBD1; clone size: NA; CDR3 DNA: TGTGCCACCAGACAGGGGCGGAACACCGGGGAGCTGTTTTTT; CDR3 protein: CATRQGRNTGELFF
V gene: TRBV19; J gene: TRBJ2-1; D gene: NA; clone size: NA; CDR3 DNA: TGTGCCAGTACCGCTTTCGGAGCCAATGAGCAGTTCTTC; CDR3 protein: CASTAFGANEQFF
V gene: TRBV19; J gene: TRBJ2-1; D gene: NA; clone size: once; CDR3 DNA: TGTGCCAGTAGTATACAGGGTCCCTACAATGAGCAGTTCTTC; CDR3 protein: CASSIQGPYNEQFF
V gene: TRBV9; J gene: TRBJ2-5; D gene: NA; clone size: NA; CDR3 DNA: TGTGCCAGCAGCGTAGGGCCCGACCAAGAGACCCAGTACTTC; CDR3 protein: CASSVGPDQETQYF
V gene: TRBV28; J gene: TRBJ1-5; D gene: TRBD1; clone size: NA; CDR3 DNA: TGTGCCAGCAGCTCCAGGGGGCTTGGCAATCAGCCCCAGCATTTT; CDR3 protein: CASSSRGLGNQPQHF
V gene: TRBV10-3; J gene: TRBJ1-1; D gene: NA; clone size: NA; CDR3 DNA: TGTGCCATCAGTGAAGGCCTCCAGGCTGAAGCTTTCTTT; CDR3 protein: CAISEGLQAEAFF
V gene: TRBV11-2; J gene: TRBJ2-7; D gene: TRBD2; clone size: NA; CDR3 DNA: TGTGCCAGCAGCCATAATCTAGCGGGGGAGATAGAGCAGTACTTC; CDR3 protein: CASSHNLAGEIEQYF
V gene: TRBV2; J gene: TRBJ2-7; D gene: NA; clone size: once; CDR3 DNA: TGTGCCAGCACCAAGTCGACCACTAGCTCCTACGAGCAGTACTTC; CDR3 protein: CASTKSTTSSYEQYF
V gene: TRBV29-1; J gene: TRBJ2-3; D gene: NA; clone size: NA; CDR3 DNA: TGCAGCGTTTTTGCAGGACTACCTGACGGAGATACGCAGTATTTT; CDR3 protein: CSVFAGLPDGDTQYF
V gene: TRBV5-1; J gene: TRBJ1-4; D gene: NA; clone size: once; CDR3 DNA: TGCGCCAGCAGCTTGGCCGCAGGGTCGAGGGAAAAACTGTTTTTT; CDR3 protein: CASSLAAGSREKLFF
V gene: TRBV6-6; J gene: TRBJ1-2; D gene: TRBD1; clone size: NA; CDR3 DNA: TGTGCCAGCAGTCCTAGACTCGACAGGGTAGTTATGGATGGCTACACCTTC; CDR3 protein: CASSPRLDRVVMDGYTF
V gene: TRBV4-1; J gene: TRBJ2-1; D gene: NA; clone size: NA; CDR3 DNA: TGCGCCAGCAGCCGCGACTGGCCTCCCTACAATGAGCAGTTCTTC; CDR3 protein: CASSRDWPPYNEQFF
V gene: TRBV11-2; J gene: TRBJ2-7; D gene: NA; clone size: NA; CDR3 DNA: TGTGCCAGCAGCTTCAGTAACATCCCCTACGAGCAGTACTTC; CDR3 protein: CASSFSNIPYEQYF
V gene: TRBV10-3; J gene: TRBJ1-1; D gene: TRBD1; clone size: NA; CDR3 DNA: TGTGCCATCAGTCCGGGACAGGGGATAACTGAAGCTTTCTTT; CDR3 protein: CAISPGQGITEAFF
V gene: TRBV9; J gene: TRBJ2-3; D gene: NA; clone size: NA; CDR3 DNA: TGTGCCAGCAGCCGCGCCTCAGATACGCAGTATTTT; CDR3 protein: CASSRASDTQYF
V gene: TRBV2; J gene: TRBJ1-2; D gene: TRBD1; clone size: NA; CDR3 DNA: TGTGCCAGCACGGACAGGGACGTTTATGGCTACACCTTC; CDR3 protein: CASTDRDVYGYTF
V gene: TRBV9; J gene: TRBJ2-6; D gene: NA; clone size: NA; CDR3 DNA: TGTGCCAGCAGCGTGGGGACATTCTTTCCTCTGGTTTTC; CDR3 protein: CASSVGTFFPLVF
V gene: TRBV27; J gene: TRBJ1-2; D gene: TRBD1; clone size: NA; CDR3 DNA: TGTGCCAGCAGTTTAGGGACAGGGGGCCGACAGGGCTACACCTTC; CDR3 protein: CASSLGTGGRQGYTF
V gene: TRBV4-1; J gene: TRBJ2-3; D gene: NA; clone size: NA; CDR3 DNA: TGCGCCAGCAGCCAACCCCTGTTGTTAAAGGGGTCCACAGATACGCAGTATTTT; CDR3 protein: CASSQPLLLKGSTDTQYF
V gene: TRBV7-2; J gene: TRBJ1-6; D gene: NA; clone size: NA; CDR3 DNA: TGTGCCAGCAGCTTAAAGGCGGGATGGGGGGATAATTCACCCCTCCACTTT; CDR3 protein: CASSLKAGWGDNSPLHF
V gene: TRBV13; J gene: TRBJ2-7; D gene: NA; clone size: NA; CDR3 DNA: TGTGCCAGCGGGCAAATGGCTTTGGAGCAGTACTTC; CDR3 protein: CASGQMALEQYF